Listed here are 22 T cell receptor beta chains from one sample, sequenced in a study of Graves' ophthalmopathy and Graves' hyperthyroidism. Using RNA transcripts, the TCR beta CDR3 regions were amplified. HTBI-primed first-round RT-PCR preceded second-round multiplex PCR. One entry per CDR3 protein, called by TCRdb with MiXCR from the multiplex PCR reads. This sample carries hundreds of thousands of distinct CDR3 sequences, 35% to 50% of them seen once, and the ten largest clones take 40% to 55%. The sample taken for sequencing was peripheral blood. The source is an adult man with Graves' ophthalmopathy.

At least ten counts were recorded for this clonotype. The V call is TRBV2, the J call TRBJ1-1; a weak D match, TRBD1 (5 bases). Trimming took 3 bases from V and 6 from J, leaving 11 bases between them. The germline V gene has CDR1 SNHLY and CDR2 FYNNEI. This CDR3 comprises 13 residues. The DNA for the CDR3 is TGTGCCAGCAGTGACGGGACGAGGGCTGAAGCTTTCTTT. Its protein product is CASSDGTRAEAFF.

This clonotype occurred many times. The rearrangement links TRBV2 to TRBJ1-1; D perhaps matches TRBD1 (5 bases). Trimming took off 5 bases at V and 1 base at J, with 20 bases between the two ends. The CDR3 length is 17 residues. CDR1 is SNHLY and CDR2 is FYNNEI in the germline V gene. In DNA form, the CDR3 reads TGTGCCAGCAGTTTTAGTCCCCGCCCAGGGAGGAACACTGAAGCTTTCTTT. The encoded protein is CASSFSPRPGRNTEAFF.

This clonotype was found a few times. The chain recombines TRBV9 with TRBJ1-2; a possible D gene is TRBD1 (5 bases). The V gene's germline CDR1 is SGDLS and CDR2 YYNGEE. The CDR3 runs 16 residues. The V and J ends lost 4 bases and 6 bases respectively, with 22 bases between them. CDR3 in amino acids: CASSQFRENGIDGYTF. The DNA for the CDR3 is TGTGCCAGCAGCCAATTCAGGGAAAATGGTATCGATGGCTACACCTTC. Full variable domain (remainder filled in from reference TRBV9 and TRBJ1-2): DSGVTQTPKHLITATGQRVTLRCSPRSGDLSVYWYQQSLDQGLQFLIQYYNGEERAKGNILERFSAQQFPDLHSELNLSSLELGDSALYFCASSQFRENGIDGYTFGSGTRLTVV.

This clonotype was seen a handful of times. The chain couples TRBV4-3 to TRBJ2-7; tentatively, D is TRBD2 (6 bases). This CDR3 contains 15 residues. V dropped 0 bases and J dropped 7 bases, with 16 bases sitting between them. CDR1 is LGHNA and CDR2 is YSLEER in the germline V gene. CDR3 in DNA: TGCGCCAGCAGCCAAGATTGGGGGGTGATGTGGGAGCAGTACTTC. This gives the protein CASSQDWGVMWEQYF.

This clonotype was observed at least ten times. The rearrangement links TRBV9 to TRBJ2-5, with D tentatively TRBD2 (6 bases). This CDR3 is 14 amino acids long. The ends were cut back, 2 bases at V and 5 bases at J, with 13 bases in the middle. Germline assignment: CDR1 SGDLS and CDR2 YYNGEE. The CDR3 loop is CASSVAGTRETQYF. The CDR3, as DNA: TGTGCCAGCAGCGTCGCAGGGACTCGGGAGACCCAGTACTTC.

A few counts support this clonotype. The chain uses TRBV6-5 and TRBJ1-1; D is ambiguous. The CDR3 runs to 14 residues. Germline CDR1 is MNHEY and CDR2 is SVGAGI. V was trimmed by 2 bases and J by 7 bases, leaving 14 bases between them. The CDR3 loop is CASSYTPGEDEAFF. CDR3 bases: TGTGCCAGCAGTTACACACCCGGAGAGGATGAAGCTTTCTTT.

This chain joins TRBV20-1 and TRBJ1-4; the D is unclear. Germline CDR1 reads DFQATT; CDR2 reads SNEGSKA (reference sequence). CDR3 length equals 11 residues. The V end was cut by 6 bases, the J end by 7 bases, with 9 bases between. The CDR3 region is CSASFSEKLFF. The CDR3 DNA is TGCAGTGCATCCTTTAGTGAAAAACTGTTTTTT.

This clonotype was recorded a few times. This chain joins TRBV5-6 and TRBJ1-1; D not resolved. The CDR3 loop spans 15 amino acids. Per the germline V gene, CDR1 is SGHDT and CDR2 is YYEEEE. Trimming removed 2 bases from V and 2 bases from J, with 13 bases in between. CDR3 residues: CASSFKRVTNTEAFF. DNA for the CDR3: TGTGCCAGCAGCTTTAAGAGGGTTACCAACACTGAAGCTTTCTTT.

In this sample, this clonotype turned up a few times. The gene calls are TRBV7-2 and TRBJ1-4; TRBD1 aligns across 11 bases. The CDR3 sequence is 14 residues long. J was trimmed by 10 bases and V by 4 bases; bases with no gene match: 5. Germline V gene sequence: CDR1 SGHTA, CDR2 FQGNSA. The CDR3 DNA follows: TGTGCCAGCAGCTACCGGGACAGGGGGGGAAAACTGTTTTTT. Translation: CASSYRDRGGKLFF. The full variable domain, rest sourced from reference TRBV7-2 and TRBJ1-4, is GAGVSQSPSNKVTEKGKDVELRCDPISGHTALYWYRQSLGQGLEFLIYFQGNSAPDKSGLPSDRFSAERTGGSVSTLTIQRTQQEDSAVYLCASSYRDRGGKLFFGSGTQLSVL.

This clonotype was counted a few times. V is TRBV9 and J is TRBJ2-7; TRBD1 or TRBD2 may be the D gene (5 bases each). Trimming took off 4 bases at V and 2 bases at J, with 16 bases between the two ends. The CDR3 has 15 residues. Germline assignment: CDR1 SGDLS and CDR2 YYNGEE. CDR3: CASSKVGERTYEQYF. The CDR3 DNA sequence: TGTGCCAGCAGCAAGGTAGGGGAGAGGACCTACGAGCAGTACTTC.

This clonotype was found many times. The chain uses TRBV7-2 and TRBJ1-4; 7 bases are shared with TRBD1. After removal of 5 bases from V and 3 bases from J, the junction contained 6 bases not matched to a gene. The CDR3 covers 15 residues. Per the germline V gene, CDR1 is SGHTA and CDR2 is FQGNSA. The CDR3 region is CASSPYRGSNEKLFF. The CDR3 DNA sequence: TGTGCCAGCAGCCCTTACAGGGGATCTAATGAAAAACTGTTTTTT.

This clonotype was seen more than once but under ten times. The CDR3 DNA reads TGTGCCAGCAGCTCGGCAAGGGACGGCTACGAGCAGTACTTC. Translated, it gives CASSSARDGYEQYF. The chain carries TRBV5-5 and TRBJ2-7, with D perhaps given as TRBD1 or TRBD2 (5 bases each). The CDR3 has 14 residues. The germline V gene encodes CDR1 SGHKS and CDR2 YYEKEE (reference sequence). Trimming left V 3 bases short and J 3 bases short, with 13 bases between.

CDR3: CAKSNEKLFF. The CDR3 DNA reads as TGTGCCAAAAGTAATGAAAAACTGTTTTTT. The V call is TRBV25-1, the J call TRBJ1-4; D is unresolved. The CDR3 has 10 residues. The V gene's germline CDR1 is MGHDK and CDR2 SYGVNS. Trimming took 10 bases from V and 4 from J, leaving 4 bases between them.

V and J are TRBV9 and TRBJ2-7; D not resolved. V lost 4 bases and J lost 5, with 7 bases in between. Germline V gene sequence: CDR1 SGDLS, CDR2 YYNGEE. This CDR3 has 11 residues. The CDR3 sequence is CASSQRNEQYF. The CDR3 region has the DNA TGTGCCAGCAGCCAAAGGAACGAGCAGTACTTC.

This sequence joins TRBV9 and TRBJ1-3, with 7 bases matching TRBD1. Losses at the gene ends were 7 bases for V and 0 bases for J; bases not matched to a gene: 7. This CDR3 is built from 15 residues. Germline lookup yields CDR1 SGDLS and CDR2 YYNGEE. CDR3 in DNA: TGTGCCAGCTCTGGGACAGCCAACTCTGGAAACACCATATATTTT. Translation: CASSGTANSGNTIYF.

To note about this clonotype: As the CDR3 is not closed by the conserved phenylalanine or tryptophan, this likely results from a read error. The chain is built from TRBV25-1 and TRBJ2-5, with D perhaps TRBD1 or TRBD2 (5 bases each). Trimming took off 9 bases at V and 4 bases at J, with 27 bases between the two ends. The CDR3 has 17 residues. The V gene's germline CDR1 is MGHDK and CDR2 SYGVNS. The CDR3 loop is CASSSTSRPGQRETQYL. Here the CDR3 DNA reads TGTGCCAGTAGTTCTACCTCCCGCCCGGGGCAAAGAGAGACCCAGTACCTC.

The J gene is TRBJ1-2, the V gene TRBV4-2; the match to TRBD1 covers 7 bases. CDR3 length: 13 amino acids. Trimming cost V 4 bases and J 6 bases; bases outside gene matches: 5. CDR1 and CDR2 (germline): LGHNA, YNFKEQ. CDR3 nucleotides: TGTGCCAGCAGCCCGGGACAGACTCATGGCTACACCTTC. Translating gives CASSPGQTHGYTF.

This clonotype was seen many times. This chain joins TRBV29-1 and TRBJ1-2, with D possibly TRBD1 on 5 matching bases. In germline, CDR1 is SQVTM, CDR2 ANQGSEA. This CDR3 is built from 15 residues. V lost 7 bases and J 3 bases, leaving 21 bases between the germline ends. The CDR3 loop is CSGERPLAGYYGYTF. CDR3 bases: TGCAGCGGGGAAAGACCCCTAGCAGGGTACTATGGCTACACCTTC.

This clonotype came up many times. The rearrangement uses TRBV10-3 and TRBJ2-5; no reliable D call. Trimming cost V 0 bases and J 2 bases, with 7 bases left between them. This CDR3 is 14 amino acids long. Per germline, CDR1 ENHRY and CDR2 SYGVKD. CDR3 sequence reads: CAISESKTQETQYF. In nucleotides, the CDR3 is TGTGCCATCAGTGAGTCGAAGACGCAAGAGACCCAGTACTTC.

This clonotype was seen repeatedly, ten times or more. CDR3 loop: CASSQAVNQPQHF. CDR3 bases: TGCGCCAGCAGCCAAGCAGTCAATCAGCCCCAGCATTTT. This chain connects TRBV4-1 to TRBJ1-5; no definite D call. CDR1 is MGHRA and CDR2 is YSYEKL in the germline V gene. V dropped 1 base and J dropped 3 bases, with 4 bases sitting between them. The CDR3 contains 13 residues.

This rearrangement joins TRBV10-3 to TRBJ1-4, with a weak D call TRBD1 (5 bases). V was cut by 6 bases and J by 2 bases, with 19 bases left in between. Germline V CDR1 and CDR2: ENHRY, SYGVKD. This CDR3 spans 17 amino acids. The chain's CDR3 is CAISRGGTGLTNEKLFF. The CDR3 DNA follows: TGTGCCATCAGCCGGGGCGGGACGGGGCTTACTAATGAAAAACTGTTTTTT.

This clonotype was counted ten times or more. The CDR3 here is CASRERTAQETQYF. CDR3 coding DNA: TGTGCCAGCAGGGAACGGACGGCTCAAGAGACCCAGTACTTC. This chain links TRBV2 with TRBJ2-5; no clear D gene. Trimming took off 6 bases at V and 2 bases at J, with 13 bases between the two ends. The CDR3 loop spans 14 amino acids. CDR1 is SNHLY, CDR2 FYNNEI, per germline.